A selection of T cell receptor beta chains follows, all from one sample in a study of T cells in localized non-small cell lung cancer. The repertoire was sequenced with immunoSEQ multiplex PCR; TCRdb's copy has only in-frame clones and lacks some. The table has about 19,000 clones, under 95% seen once. The specimen comprised peripheral blood, sampled before any cancer treatment. The receptors stem from a male donor older than 55 with stage I squamous cell lung carcinoma. The CDR3 runs from the conserved cysteine through the conserved F or W. D genes are given only for firm matches. The size entry is marked missing in some rows and otherwise reads once, few, many or a size class.

>TRBJ2-2|NA|NA|TRBV19
CASRPLPNAGELFF
TGTGCCAGTCGGCCGTTACCGAACGCCGGGGAGCTGTTTTTT
>TRBJ2-1|NA|NA|TRBV6-1
CASSEIAGVWNEQFF
TGTGCCAGCAGTGAAATCGCAGGGGTGTGGAACGAGCAGTTCTTC
>TRBJ2-5|NA|NA|TRBV5-4
CASSLFTIVQETQYF
TGTGCCAGCAGCTTGTTTACTATCGTGCAAGAGACCCAGTACTTC
>TRBJ2-1|TRBD2|NA|TRBV30
CAWSVRGRALEQFF
TGTGCCTGGAGTGTACGCGGGAGGGCCCTTGAGCAGTTCTTC
>TRBJ2-1|NA|NA|TRBV11-3
CASSPRGDYNEQFF
TGTGCCAGCAGCCCCAGAGGAGACTACAATGAGCAGTTCTTC
>TRBJ1-4|NA|NA|TRBV19
CASKDGTNEKLFF
TGTGCCAGTAAAGACGGAACTAATGAAAAACTGTTTTTT
>TRBJ1-2|NA|NA|TRBV11-2
CASSLGGQGIYGYTF
TGTGCCAGCAGCTTAGGGGGGCAGGGGATCTATGGCTACACCTTC
>TRBJ2-1|NA|NA|TRBV4-2
CASSQSEGRYNEQFF
TGTGCCAGCAGCCAATCTGAGGGACGGTACAATGAGCAGTTCTTC
>TRBJ2-2|NA|once|TRBV5-5
CASRGQGAGELFF
TGTGCCAGCAGGGGCCAGGGTGCCGGGGAGCTGTTTTTT
>TRBJ2-2|TRBD2|NA|TRBV7-2
CASRSDASGSFPGELFF
TGTGCCAGCAGATCCGATGCAAGCGGGAGCTTTCCCGGGGAGCTGTTTTTT
>TRBJ2-3|TRBD2|few|TRBV28
CASSTNIPGLAAPILSTDTQYF
TGTGCCAGCAGTACCAACATCCCGGGACTAGCGGCCCCAATCCTAAGCACAGATACGCAGTATTTT
>TRBJ2-7|TRBD2|NA|TRBV27
CASRSLADPYEQYF
TGTGCCAGCAGAAGTCTAGCGGATCCCTACGAGCAGTACTTC
>TRBJ2-1|TRBD2|NA|TRBV11-2
CASSSLGGAGGFYNEQFF
TGTGCCAGCAGCTCCCTTGGGGGAGCGGGAGGCTTCTACAATGAGCAGTTCTTC
>TRBJ1-4|TRBD1|NA|TRBV28
CASSLGQAVNEKLFF
TGTGCCAGCAGTTTGGGACAGGCCGTTAATGAAAAACTGTTTTTT
>TRBJ2-3|NA|NA|TRBV30
CAWSRQGTDTQYF
TGTGCCTGGAGTCGACAGGGCACAGATACGCAGTATTTT
>TRBJ2-3|NA|once|TRBV18
CASSPPKPGPDTQYF
TGTGCCAGCTCACCACCGAAGCCGGGGCCAGATACGCAGTATTTT
>TRBJ2-2|TRBD2|NA|TRBV5-4
CATGLAGGGNTGELFF
TGTGCAACCGGACTAGCGGGAGGGGGGAACACCGGGGAGCTGTTTTTT
>TRBJ2-5|NA|NA|TRBV7-6
CASSLTTPSGSGETQYF
TGTGCCAGCAGCCTAACTACCCCCTCGGGCTCCGGGGAGACCCAGTACTTC
>TRBJ2-3|NA|NA|TRBV30
CAWSSGAEGDTQYF
TGTGCCTGGAGTTCAGGGGCCGAGGGGGATACGCAGTATTTT